This T cell receptor beta chain was captured by sequencing in a study of cytomegalovirus exposure and HLA in healthy donors. PCR employed 60 Vbeta and 13 Jbeta primers. Original analysis: An analysis that came later counted 80 million or so unique TCR beta chains, around 12 million shared. TCRdb keeps only in-frame clones here, not all; method: immunoSEQ multiplex PCR. Clone size and V and J calls were adopted from that table, with D and trimming inferred from the DNA. The top ten clones hold 9% to 13% of a sample with tens of thousands of clones, approximately 75% of them seen once. Germline values: CDR1 SNHLY, CDR2 FYNNEI. V was pared by 6 bases and J by 0 bases, with 9 bases between. This CDR3 comprises 14 residues.

The material sequenced was PBMCs. The J gene is TRBJ1-5, the V gene TRBV2; tentative D call: TRBD1 (6 bases). The clonotype comes from a woman aged 40 to 50 in good health and CMV-seropositive. The CDR3: CASRRDNSNQPQHF. CDR3 sequence (DNA): TGTGCCAGCAGGAGGGACAATAGCAATCAGCCCCAGCATTTT.